Given below is one T cell receptor beta chain in context. A junction end diverges from the germline sequence, so it may reflect a read error. The source of the sample is a study of OX40 agonist ivuxolimab in advanced cancers. On the study more broadly: Enrolled patients in dose escalation had cancers that were hepatocellular carcinoma, melanoma, renal cell or head and neck cancer. The eligibility criteria allowed prior anti-PD-1, anti-PD-L1 or anti-CTLA-4 therapy, and 40% had some. Two patients with cutaneous melanoma and one with hepatocellular carcinoma, three in total, showed partial responses.

The cohort excluded patients with autoimmune disease history or systemic immunosuppression. Germline CDR1 and CDR2: SEHNR and FQNEAQ (reference sequence). This CDR3 contains 17 residues. Measured with immunoSEQ multiplex PCR; TCRdb has only the in-frame clones, and not every one. Among approximately 82,000 clones listed, approximately 85% were seen once. The V and J genes are TRBV7-9 and TRBJ2-2; 7 positions match TRBD1. This clonotype was sampled from an adult with an advanced solid tumor such as melanoma, head and neck, liver or kidney cancer. The material was CD4+ or CD8+ T cells sorted from blood, obtained in a trial of the OX40 agonist ivuxolimab. The CDR3 bases are TGTGCCAGCAGCCTAGCCGGGACAGTGACCAACACCGGGGAGCTGTTTTTT. Protein sequence: CASSLAGTVTNTGELFF.